The T cell receptor beta chain described here comes from a study of blood T cells in healthy people across ages. Study-level background: Researchers report that template switching captured about one barcoded beta molecule per two T cells. Study-level findings and limits: The recorded TCR beta diversity per million T cells decreased in a roughly linear manner with age.

A sample-barcoded 5' primer and a J-beta primer mix were used in a second PCR of roughly 7 to 11 cycles. From each sample, at least 2.5 million paired-end reads containing CDR3 were obtained. TCRdb called the 5' RACE reads again in MiXCR, with one record for every CDR3 protein. The profile shows about 1 million distinct CDR3 sequences, around 45% of them singletons. The authors drew about 9.9 milliliters of peripheral blood from each donor. Germline V gene sequence: CDR1 DFQATT, CDR2 SNEGSKA (reference sequence). There are 16 residues in the CDR3. For this clonotype: The antigen is undetermined. A junction boundary mismatches the germline segment, possibly from a read error.

This chain connects TRBV20-1 to TRBJ2-1; perhaps TRBD1 as D (5 bases). The source material was blood. The TCR originated in a woman aged 55 to 70 in good health. Written as DNA, the CDR3 is TGCAGTGTTAGAGGATCGCAGGGATGGCCTTACAATGAGCAGTTCTTC. This translates into CSVRGSQGWPYNEQFF.